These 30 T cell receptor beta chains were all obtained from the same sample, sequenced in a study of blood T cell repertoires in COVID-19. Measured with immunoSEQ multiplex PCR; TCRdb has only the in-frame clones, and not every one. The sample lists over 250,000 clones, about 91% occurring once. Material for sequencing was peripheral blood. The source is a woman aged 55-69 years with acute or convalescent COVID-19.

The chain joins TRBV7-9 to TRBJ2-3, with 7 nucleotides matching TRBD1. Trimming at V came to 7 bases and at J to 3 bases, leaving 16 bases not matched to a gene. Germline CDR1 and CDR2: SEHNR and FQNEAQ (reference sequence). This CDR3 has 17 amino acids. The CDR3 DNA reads TGTGCCAGCACCAAACTTAAATCGGACAGGAGAACAGATACGCAGTATTTT. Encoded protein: CASTKLKSDRRTDTQYF.

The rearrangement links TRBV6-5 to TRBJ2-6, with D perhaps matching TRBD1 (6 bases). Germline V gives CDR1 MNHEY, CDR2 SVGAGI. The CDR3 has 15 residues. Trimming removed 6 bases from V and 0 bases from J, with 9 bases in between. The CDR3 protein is CASRTGPSGANVLTF. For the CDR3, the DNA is TGTGCCAGCAGGACAGGTCCCTCTGGGGCCAACGTCCTGACTTTC.

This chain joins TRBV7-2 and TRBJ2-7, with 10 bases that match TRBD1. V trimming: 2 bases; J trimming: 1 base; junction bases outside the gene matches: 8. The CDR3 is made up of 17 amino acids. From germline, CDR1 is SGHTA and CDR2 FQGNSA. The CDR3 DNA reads TGTGCCAGCAGCTTAAAGGCGGCGGGACAGGGGTCCTACGAGCAGTACTTC. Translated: CASSLKAAGQGSYEQYF.

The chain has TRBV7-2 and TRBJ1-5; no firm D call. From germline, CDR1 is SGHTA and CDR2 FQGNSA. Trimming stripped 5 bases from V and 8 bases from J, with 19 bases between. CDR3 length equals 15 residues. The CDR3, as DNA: TGTGCCAGCAGCCTAGGGTCGGGAAACGGGGAGCCCCAGCATTTT. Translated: CASSLGSGNGEPQHF.

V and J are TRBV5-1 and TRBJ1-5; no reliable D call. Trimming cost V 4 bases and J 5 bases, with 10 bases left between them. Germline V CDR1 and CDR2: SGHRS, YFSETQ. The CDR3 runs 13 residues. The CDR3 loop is CASSIGVDQPQHF. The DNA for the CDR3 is TGCGCCAGCAGCATCGGGGTGGATCAGCCCCAGCATTTT.

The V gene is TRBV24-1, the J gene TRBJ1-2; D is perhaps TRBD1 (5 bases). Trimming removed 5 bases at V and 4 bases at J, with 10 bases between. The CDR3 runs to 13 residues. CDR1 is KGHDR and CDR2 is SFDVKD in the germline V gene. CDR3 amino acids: CATSAQGSYGYTF. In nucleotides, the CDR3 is TGTGCCACCAGTGCTCAGGGCTCCTATGGCTACACCTTC.

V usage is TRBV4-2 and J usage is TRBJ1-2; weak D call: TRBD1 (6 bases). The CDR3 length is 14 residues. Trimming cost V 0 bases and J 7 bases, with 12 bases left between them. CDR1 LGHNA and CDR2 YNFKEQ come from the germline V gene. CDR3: CASSQDLGAGGYTF. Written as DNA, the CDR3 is TGTGCCAGCAGCCAAGATTTGGGGGCGGGTGGCTACACCTTC.

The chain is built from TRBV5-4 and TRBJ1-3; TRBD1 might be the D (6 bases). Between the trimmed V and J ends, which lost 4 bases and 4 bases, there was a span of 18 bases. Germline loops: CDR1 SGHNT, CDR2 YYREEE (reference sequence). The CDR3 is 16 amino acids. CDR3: CASSPVPGQWGNTIYF. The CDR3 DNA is TGTGCCAGCAGCCCTGTCCCGGGACAATGGGGAAACACCATATATTTT.

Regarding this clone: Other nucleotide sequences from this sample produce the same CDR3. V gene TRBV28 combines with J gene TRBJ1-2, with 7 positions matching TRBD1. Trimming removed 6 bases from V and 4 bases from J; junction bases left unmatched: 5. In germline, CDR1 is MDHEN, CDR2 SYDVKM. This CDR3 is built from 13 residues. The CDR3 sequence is CASSLDRVYGYTF. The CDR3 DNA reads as TGTGCCAGCAGCCTCGACAGGGTCTATGGCTACACCTTC.

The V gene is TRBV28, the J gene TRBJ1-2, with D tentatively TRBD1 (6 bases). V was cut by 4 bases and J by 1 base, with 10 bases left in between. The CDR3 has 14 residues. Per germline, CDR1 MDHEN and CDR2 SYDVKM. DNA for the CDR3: TGTGCCAGCAGTTCCGACAGGTTTAACTATGGCTACACCTTC. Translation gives CASSSDRFNYGYTF.

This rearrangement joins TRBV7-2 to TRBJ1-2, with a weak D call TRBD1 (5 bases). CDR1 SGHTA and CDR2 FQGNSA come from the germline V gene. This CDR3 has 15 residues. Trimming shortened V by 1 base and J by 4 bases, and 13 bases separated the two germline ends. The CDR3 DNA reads TGTGCCAGCAGCTTAGGGGACTGGGGCGGCTATGGCTACACCTTC. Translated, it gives CASSLGDWGGYGYTF.

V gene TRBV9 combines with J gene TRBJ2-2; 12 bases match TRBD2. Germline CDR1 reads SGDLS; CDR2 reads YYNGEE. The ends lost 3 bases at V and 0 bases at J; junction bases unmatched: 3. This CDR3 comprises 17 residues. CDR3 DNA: TGTGCCAGCAGCGGAGGACTAGCGGGATCGAACACCGGGGAGCTGTTTTTT. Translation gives CASSGGLAGSNTGELFF.

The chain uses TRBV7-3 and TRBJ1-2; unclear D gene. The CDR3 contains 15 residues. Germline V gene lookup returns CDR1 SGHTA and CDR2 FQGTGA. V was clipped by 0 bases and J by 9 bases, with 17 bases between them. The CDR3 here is CASSLTEGALGSYTF. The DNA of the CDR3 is TGTGCCAGCAGCTTAACTGAGGGAGCCTTAGGGAGCTACACCTTC.

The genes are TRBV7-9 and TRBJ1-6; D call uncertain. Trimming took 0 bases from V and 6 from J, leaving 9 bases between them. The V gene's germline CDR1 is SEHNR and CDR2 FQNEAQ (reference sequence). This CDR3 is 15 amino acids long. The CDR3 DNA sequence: TGTGCCAGCAGCTTAGCCGACATGGGTAATTCACCCCTCCACTTT. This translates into CASSLADMGNSPLHF.

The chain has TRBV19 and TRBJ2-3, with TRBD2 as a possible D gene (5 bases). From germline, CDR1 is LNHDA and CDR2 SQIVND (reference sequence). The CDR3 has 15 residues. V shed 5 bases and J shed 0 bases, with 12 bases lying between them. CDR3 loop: CASSPHGSSTDTQYF. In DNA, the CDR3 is TGTGCCAGTAGTCCTCATGGGAGCAGCACAGATACGCAGTATTTT.

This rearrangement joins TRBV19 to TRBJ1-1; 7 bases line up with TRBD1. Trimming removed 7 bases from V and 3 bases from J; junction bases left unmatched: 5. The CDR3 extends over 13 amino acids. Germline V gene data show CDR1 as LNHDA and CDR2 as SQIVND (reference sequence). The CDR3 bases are TGTGCCAGTAATGAGGGGGCAGACACTGAAGCTTTCTTT. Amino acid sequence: CASNEGADTEAFF. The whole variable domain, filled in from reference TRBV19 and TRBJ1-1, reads DGGITQSPKYLFRKEGQNVTLSCEQNLNHDAMYWYRQDPGQGLRLIYYSQIVNDFQKGDIAEGYSVSREKKESFPLTVTSAQKNPTAFYLCASNEGADTEAFFGQGTRLTVV.

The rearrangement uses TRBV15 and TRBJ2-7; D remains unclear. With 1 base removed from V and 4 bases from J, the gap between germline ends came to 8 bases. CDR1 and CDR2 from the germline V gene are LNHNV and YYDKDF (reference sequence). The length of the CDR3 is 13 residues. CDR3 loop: CATSRASTYEQYF. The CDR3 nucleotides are TGTGCCACCAGCAGAGCGAGCACTTACGAGCAGTACTTC.

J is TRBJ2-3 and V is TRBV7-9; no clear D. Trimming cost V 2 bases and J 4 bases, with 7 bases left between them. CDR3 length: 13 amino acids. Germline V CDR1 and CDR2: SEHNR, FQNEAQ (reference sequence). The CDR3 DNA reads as TGTGCCAGCAGCTTATTCCCAGCAGATACGCAGTATTTT. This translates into CASSLFPADTQYF.

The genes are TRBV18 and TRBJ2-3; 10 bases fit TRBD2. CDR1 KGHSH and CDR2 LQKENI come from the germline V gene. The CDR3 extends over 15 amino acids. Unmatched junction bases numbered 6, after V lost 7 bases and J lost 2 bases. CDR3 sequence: CASFLLAGATDTQYF. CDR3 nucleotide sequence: TGTGCCAGCTTCCTCCTAGCGGGGGCCACAGATACGCAGTATTTT.

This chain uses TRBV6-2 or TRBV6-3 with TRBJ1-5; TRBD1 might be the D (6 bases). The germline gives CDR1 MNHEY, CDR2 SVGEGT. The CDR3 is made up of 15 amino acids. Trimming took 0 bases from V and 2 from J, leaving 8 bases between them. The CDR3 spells CASSYSHRGNQPQHF. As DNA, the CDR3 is TGTGCCAGCAGTTACTCTCACAGGGGCAATCAGCCCCAGCATTTT.

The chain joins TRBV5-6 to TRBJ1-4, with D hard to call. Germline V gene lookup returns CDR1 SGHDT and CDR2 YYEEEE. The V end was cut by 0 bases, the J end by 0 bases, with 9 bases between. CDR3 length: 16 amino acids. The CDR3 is CASSLGPYPTNEKLFF. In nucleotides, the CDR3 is TGTGCCAGCAGCTTGGGGCCTTATCCAACTAATGAAAAACTGTTTTTT. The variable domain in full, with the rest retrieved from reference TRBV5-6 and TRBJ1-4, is DAGVTQSPTHLIKTRGQQVTLRCSPKSGHDTVSWYQQALGQGPQFIFQYYEEEERQRGNFPDRFSGHQFPNYSSELNVNALLLGDSALYLCASSLGPYPTNEKLFFGSGTQLSVL.

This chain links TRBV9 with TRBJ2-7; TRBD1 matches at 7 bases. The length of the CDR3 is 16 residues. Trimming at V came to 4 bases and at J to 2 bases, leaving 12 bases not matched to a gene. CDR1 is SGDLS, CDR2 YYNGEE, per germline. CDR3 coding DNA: TGTGCCAGCAGCATCGCCGCAACAGGGGTGGCCTACGAGCAGTACTTC. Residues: CASSIAATGVAYEQYF.

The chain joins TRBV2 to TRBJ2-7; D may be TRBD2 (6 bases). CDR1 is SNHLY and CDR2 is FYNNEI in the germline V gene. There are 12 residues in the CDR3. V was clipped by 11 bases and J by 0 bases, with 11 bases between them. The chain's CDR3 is CAGGEFSYEQYF. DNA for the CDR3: TGTGCCGGCGGGGAGTTCTCCTACGAGCAGTACTTC.

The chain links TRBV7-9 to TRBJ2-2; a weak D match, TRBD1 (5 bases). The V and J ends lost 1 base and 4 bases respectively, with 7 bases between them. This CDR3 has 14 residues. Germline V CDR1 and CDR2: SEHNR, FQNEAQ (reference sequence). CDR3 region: CASSLGRGTGELFF. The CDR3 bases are TGTGCCAGCAGCTTAGGAAGGGGCACCGGGGAGCTGTTTTTT.

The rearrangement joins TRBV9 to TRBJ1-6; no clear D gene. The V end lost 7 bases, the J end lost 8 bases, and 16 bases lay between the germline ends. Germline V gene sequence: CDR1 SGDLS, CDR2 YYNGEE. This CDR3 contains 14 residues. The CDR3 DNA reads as TGTGCCAGCTCTCGAGGACTCGGGGATTCACCCCTCCACTTT. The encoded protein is CASSRGLGDSPLHF.

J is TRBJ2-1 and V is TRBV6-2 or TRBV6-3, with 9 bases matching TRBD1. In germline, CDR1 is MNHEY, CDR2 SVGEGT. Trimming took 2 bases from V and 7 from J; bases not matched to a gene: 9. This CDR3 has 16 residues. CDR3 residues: CASSYHEGQGRNEQFF. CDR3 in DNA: TGTGCCAGCAGTTACCACGAGGGACAGGGAAGGAATGAGCAGTTCTTC.

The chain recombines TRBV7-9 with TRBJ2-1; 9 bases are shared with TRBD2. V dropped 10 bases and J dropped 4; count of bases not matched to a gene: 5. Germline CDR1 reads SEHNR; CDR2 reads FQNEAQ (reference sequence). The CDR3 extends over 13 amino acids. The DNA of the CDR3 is TGTGCCACCCGCGGGGGGGCTTACAATGAGCAGTTCTTC. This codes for CATRGGAYNEQFF.

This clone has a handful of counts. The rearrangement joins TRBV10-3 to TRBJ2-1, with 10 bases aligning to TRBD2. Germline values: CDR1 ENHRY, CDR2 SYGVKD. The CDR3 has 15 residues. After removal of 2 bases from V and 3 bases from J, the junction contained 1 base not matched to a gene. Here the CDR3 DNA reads TGTGCCATCAGTGAGGGGACTAGCGACTACAATGAGCAGTTCTTC. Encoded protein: CAISEGTSDYNEQFF.

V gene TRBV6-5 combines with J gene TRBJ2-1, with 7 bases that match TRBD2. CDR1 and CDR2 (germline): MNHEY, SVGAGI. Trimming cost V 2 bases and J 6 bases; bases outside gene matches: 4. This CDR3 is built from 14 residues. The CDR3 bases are TGTGCCAGCAGTTACACGGGGACTACCAATGAGCAGTTCTTC. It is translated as CASSYTGTTNEQFF.

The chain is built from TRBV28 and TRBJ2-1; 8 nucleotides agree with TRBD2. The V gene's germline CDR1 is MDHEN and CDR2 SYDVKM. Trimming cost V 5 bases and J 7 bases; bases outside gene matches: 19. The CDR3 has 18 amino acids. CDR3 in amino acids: CASSRGGSPTARRNEQFF. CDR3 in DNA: TGTGCCAGCAGTCGGGGGGGCAGCCCCACTGCACGTCGGAATGAGCAGTTCTTC.